This is a list of T cell receptor beta chains from one sample in a study of vaccination and CD4 T cells after COVID-19. TCRdb used MiXCR to reprocess the PCR reads, holding one entry per CDR3 protein. The sample lists 13,000 or so distinct CDR3 sequences, around 26% seen once, with 6.5% to 8.5% in the top ten. These receptors have no known antigen. The material sequenced was CD4+ T cells from blood, cultured in vitro. These receptors were collected from a human donor who had recovered from COVID-19. CDR3s include the opening cysteine and the closing phenylalanine or tryptophan. The order of the fields is V gene, clone size, J gene, D gene, CDR3 DNA, CDR3 protein. D genes are given only for firm matches. Expanded clones get a size class; other rows say once, few or many, or leave the size out.

TRBV11-3	-	TRBJ2-5	-	TGTGCCAGCAGCTTAGCAGTGTTTTTTGCAGGCTTAGAGACCCAGTACTTC	CASSLAVFFAGLETQYF
TRBV28	-	TRBJ1-2	TRBD1	TGTGCCAGCAGCTTGACAGGGGGCAACGATGGCTACACCTTC	CASSLTGGNDGYTF
TRBV12-3/TRBV12-4	-	TRBJ1-2	-	TGTGCCAGCGGTTTCAGGACACCGAACTATGGCTACACCTTC	CASGFRTPNYGYTF
TRBV20-1	-	TRBJ1-1	TRBD1	TGCAGTGCTAGTCGGCCAGGGGGCTTGGCTGAAGCTTTCTTT	CSASRPGGLAEAFF
TRBV5-8	few	TRBJ2-3	TRBD2	TGTGCCAGCAGCATCTTAAGCGGGGGTACGCAGTATTTT	CASSILSGGTQYF
TRBV27	few	TRBJ2-4	-	TGTGCCAGCAGTTTATTAGCGGAGCTAGCCAAAAACATTCAGTACTTC	CASSLLAELAKNIQYF
TRBV10-2	-	TRBJ1-3	-	TGCGCCAGCAGTGAGCTCCCAGGGACTGGAAACACCATATATTTT	CASSELPGTGNTIYF
TRBV19	-	TRBJ1-1	-	TGTGCCAGTAGTTTGGGAGTCGGTGCTGAAGCTTTCTTT	CASSLGVGAEAFF
TRBV19	few	TRBJ2-3	-	TGTGCCAGTAGTACTCCGATCCCAGATACGCAGTATTTT	CASSTPIPDTQYF
TRBV20-1	-	TRBJ1-2	TRBD1	TGCAGTGCTAGGGAAACAGGGGTTGCCGGTGGCTACACCTTC	CSARETGVAGGYTF
TRBV4-2	few	TRBJ2-7	TRBD2	TGTGCCAGCAGCCAACTAGCGGGGGGGAATTTCGACGAGCAGTACTTC	CASSQLAGGNFDEQYF
TRBV6-2/TRBV6-3	-	TRBJ1-1	TRBD1	TGTGCCAGCAGTTACGGCCGGGACAGGGGTTTGGGGACTGAAGCTTTCTTT	CASSYGRDRGLGTEAFF
TRBV2	few	TRBJ2-7	-	TGTGCCAGCAGCGCAAATAGGACAAAGTGGTACGAGCAGTACTTC	CASSANRTKWYEQYF